These 30 T cell receptor beta chains were sequenced from one sample in a study of radiation and T cells in renal cell carcinoma. Generated by immunoSEQ multiplex PCR, the TCRdb table keeps only in-frame clones and is missing some. Counted here are approximately 83,000 clones, around 85% occurring once; the ten biggest clones make up roughly 10%. Time point given: blood 4 weeks post-SBRT, at nephrectomy. Specified treatment: 15 Gy SBRT to primary tumor, nephrectomy 4 weeks later. The sequenced sample was blood, obtained from a patient whose treatment included radiotherapy and nephrectomy. The receptors come from a man in his fifties or sixties with renal cell carcinoma.

The chain is built from TRBV4-2 and TRBJ2-3, with TRBD2 as a possible D gene (5 bases). Germline CDR1 LGHNA, CDR2 YNFKEQ. The V end lost 1 base, the J end lost 0 bases, and 8 bases lay between the germline ends. The CDR3 spans 15 residues. As DNA, the CDR3 is TGTGCCAGCAGCCAAGGAGCGGTAAGCACAGATACGCAGTATTTT. As protein: CASSQGAVSTDTQYF.

The rearrangement uses TRBV5-1 and TRBJ2-7, with 12 bases matching TRBD2. This CDR3 region has 16 residues. Germline V gives CDR1 SGHRS, CDR2 YFSETQ. With V trimmed by 3 bases and J by 3 bases, 7 bases remained unmatched. CDR3 amino acids: CASSSPGLAGNYEQYF. The CDR3, as DNA: TGCGCCAGCAGCTCCCCCGGACTAGCGGGGAACTACGAGCAGTACTTC.

This chain connects TRBV7-9 to TRBJ1-4; 7 bases match TRBD1. This CDR3 contains 16 residues. Germline V CDR1 and CDR2: SEHNR, FQNEAQ (reference sequence). V lost 5 bases to trimming and J lost 5 bases; unmatched junction nucleotides: 11. The CDR3 reads CASSTGHRGGNEKLFF. In DNA form, the CDR3 reads TGTGCCAGCAGCACTGGCCACAGGGGAGGGAATGAAAAACTGTTTTTT.

The gene calls are TRBV6-1 and TRBJ1-5, with 8 bases identical to TRBD1. The CDR3 consists of 15 residues. The junction had 6 bases not matched to a gene; V was cut back by 6 bases and J by 2 bases. Germline CDR1 and CDR2: MNHNS and SASEGT. This CDR3 is CASRLGQGGNQPQHF. CDR3 DNA: TGTGCCAGCAGGCTAGGACAGGGCGGCAATCAGCCCCAGCATTTT.

The CDR3 sequence is CASSRPGQTYEQYF. The DNA for the CDR3 is TGTGCCAGCAGTCGACCGGGACAGACCTACGAGCAGTACTTC. This chain links TRBV27 with TRBJ2-7, with 7 bases lining up with TRBD1. After removal of 5 bases from V and 2 bases from J, the junction contained 6 bases not matched to a gene. The CDR3 loop spans 14 amino acids. Germline V gives CDR1 MNHEY, CDR2 SMNVEV (reference sequence).

The chain links TRBV6-6 to TRBJ1-3; unclear D gene. Trimming pared 4 bases from V and 3 bases from J, leaving 13 bases between. Germline V gives CDR1 MNHNY, CDR2 SVGAGI (reference sequence). The CDR3 spans 15 residues. CDR3 in amino acids: CASSWTRTDGNTIYF. The CDR3 coding sequence is TGTGCCAGCAGTTGGACCCGGACGGATGGAAACACCATATATTTT.

The chain uses TRBV19 and TRBJ2-5, with 7 bases that match TRBD2. The length of the CDR3 is 14 residues. Unmatched junction bases numbered 5, after V lost 3 bases and J lost 4 bases. Germline V gene data show CDR1 as LNHDA and CDR2 as SQIVND (reference sequence). The CDR3 protein is CASSMLGEGETQYF. CDR3 in DNA: TGTGCCAGTAGTATGCTAGGGGAGGGAGAGACCCAGTACTTC.

This clone appeared a single time. V gene TRBV7-2 combines with J gene TRBJ1-2; TRBD1 matches at 10 bases. With V trimmed by 5 bases and J by 2 bases, 5 bases remained unmatched. Germline V lookup: CDR1 SGHTA, CDR2 FQGNSA. This CDR3 has 15 amino acids. The CDR3 here is CASSNQGQGNYGYTF. The CDR3 nucleotides are TGTGCCAGCAGCAATCAGGGACAGGGGAACTATGGCTACACCTTC.

The chain employs TRBV5-1 and TRBJ1-5; D not resolved. Germline lookup yields CDR1 SGHRS and CDR2 YFSETQ. The CDR3 runs to 13 residues. V lost 1 base and J lost 0, with 2 bases in between. The chain's CDR3 is CASSLSSNQPQHF. The CDR3 DNA reads TGCGCCAGCAGCTTGAGTAGCAATCAGCCCCAGCATTTT.

The chain combines TRBV7-2 with TRBJ1-2; possibly TRBD1 for D (6 bases). This CDR3 contains 15 residues. Germline V gene sequence: CDR1 SGHTA, CDR2 FQGNSA. V was trimmed by 3 bases and J by 7 bases, leaving 18 bases between them. This CDR3 reads CASSFPDQGTFGYTF. The DNA of the CDR3 is TGTGCCAGCAGCTTTCCCGACCAAGGGACATTTGGCTACACCTTC. Full variable domain (remainder filled in from reference TRBV7-2 and TRBJ1-2): GAGVSQSPSNKVTEKGKDVELRCDPISGHTALYWYRQSLGQGLEFLIYFQGNSAPDKSGLPSDRFSAERTGGSVSTLTIQRTQQEDSAVYLCASSFPDQGTFGYTFGSGTRLTVV.

Only a few counts were recorded for this clone. The V and J genes are TRBV7-9 and TRBJ1-2; D is undetermined. The V end lost 5 bases, the J end lost 6 bases, and 13 bases lay between the germline ends. Germline V CDR1 and CDR2: SEHNR, FQNEAQ (reference sequence). CDR3 size: 13 residues. CDR3: CASSPRTRDGYTF. The CDR3 DNA reads as TGTGCCAGCAGCCCCCGGACTCGGGATGGCTACACCTTC.

This clone was counted once. This chain connects TRBV11-2 to TRBJ1-1; D gene ambiguous. The CDR3 consists of 14 residues. CDR1 is SGHAT, CDR2 FQNNGV, per germline. The V end lost 1 base, the J end lost 3 bases, and 9 bases lay between the germline ends. CDR3 sequence (DNA): TGTGCCAGCAGCTTAGGTATGTTGGACACTGAAGCTTTCTTT. It codes for CASSLGMLDTEAFF.

The chain links TRBV7-9 to TRBJ1-2; 7 nucleotides agree with TRBD1. Germline values: CDR1 SEHNR, CDR2 FQNEAQ (reference sequence). The J segment lost 7 bases and the V segment lost 3 bases, leaving 8 bases of the junction unmatched. This CDR3 spans 14 amino acids. The CDR3 bases are TGTGCCAGCAGCTTTACAGGGGATTTTGGTGGCTACACCTTC. Encoded protein: CASSFTGDFGGYTF.

This clone was recorded a few times. DNA for the CDR3: TGTGCCAGCAGCTCGCAATTCCGGCGTGCGGCTTTCTTT. This gives the protein CASSSQFRRAAFF. This chain connects TRBV11-2 to TRBJ1-1; D remains ambiguous. Germline V gene data show CDR1 as SGHAT and CDR2 as FQNNGV. V shed 4 bases and J shed 11 bases, with 17 bases lying between them. CDR3 size: 13 residues.

The chain has TRBV6-5 and TRBJ2-7; 11 bases fit TRBD1. Germline V lookup: CDR1 MNHEY, CDR2 SVGAGI. There are 15 residues in the CDR3. V was clipped by 4 bases and J by 2 bases; unmatched bases: 4. The CDR3 reads CASSSRGQGAYEQYF. DNA of the CDR3: TGTGCCAGCAGTTCGAGGGGACAGGGGGCCTACGAGCAGTACTTC.

V is TRBV19 and J is TRBJ1-2; no firm D call. Germline V gene sequence: CDR1 LNHDA, CDR2 SQIVND (reference sequence). The CDR3 runs 13 residues. V was cut by 2 bases and J by 4 bases, with 8 bases left in between. The CDR3 protein is CASSIQSSYGYTF. The DNA of the CDR3 is TGTGCCAGTAGTATACAGTCCAGCTATGGCTACACCTTC.

V usage is TRBV4-2 and J usage is TRBJ2-5; 11 bases align to TRBD2. There are 16 residues in the CDR3. J gave up 2 bases and V 3 bases, and 5 bases lay outside the gene matches. Germline CDR1 LGHNA, CDR2 YNFKEQ. CDR3 loop: CASSHPRLAGQETQYF. In DNA, the CDR3 is TGTGCCAGCAGCCATCCCCGACTAGCGGGGCAAGAGACCCAGTACTTC.

V is TRBV5-1 and J is TRBJ2-4; the D call may be TRBD1 or TRBD2 (5 bases each). Per the germline V gene, CDR1 is SGHRS and CDR2 is YFSETQ. Trimming cost V 4 bases and J 0 bases, with 11 bases left between them. This CDR3 has 15 residues. The CDR3 is CASSLGPTAKNIQYF. In nucleotides, the CDR3 is TGCGCCAGCAGCCTGGGACCCACAGCCAAAAACATTCAGTACTTC.

Note on this clone: Other DNA sequences in this sample translate to the same CDR3. The chain recombines TRBV7-9 with TRBJ1-1, with TRBD1 matching 7 bases. V lost 2 bases and J lost 3; bases outside the gene matches: 0. Per the germline V gene, CDR1 is SEHNR and CDR2 is FQNEAQ (reference sequence). There are 13 residues in the CDR3. CDR3 in DNA: TGTGCCAGCAGCTTAACAGGGGACACTGAAGCTTTCTTT. This gives the protein CASSLTGDTEAFF.

The chain recombines TRBV9 with TRBJ2-1; perhaps TRBD1 as D (5 bases). Trimming shortened V by 3 bases and J by 8 bases, and 9 bases separated the two germline ends. Germline values: CDR1 SGDLS, CDR2 YYNGEE. The CDR3 runs 12 residues. CDR3 sequence (DNA): TGTGCCAGCAGCGGGCAGGGCCATGAGCAGTTCTTC. Translated: CASSGQGHEQFF. Combining the CDR3 with reference TRBV9 and TRBJ2-1 gives the whole variable domain DSGVTQTPKHLITATGQRVTLRCSPRSGDLSVYWYQQSLDQGLQFLIQYYNGEERAKGNILERFSAQQFPDLHSELNLSSLELGDSALYFCASSGQGHEQFFGPGTRLTVL.

This clone was detected once. The chain uses TRBV11-2 and TRBJ1-2; D is unresolved. Germline V gene lookup returns CDR1 SGHAT and CDR2 FQNNGV. This CDR3 spans 16 amino acids. Trimming shortened V by 5 bases and J by 3 bases, and 19 bases separated the two germline ends. CDR3 nucleotide sequence: TGTGCCAGCAGCCCCACACGTCCGGGGTTGGACTATGGCTACACCTTC. This encodes CASSPTRPGLDYGYTF.

The chain couples TRBV30 to TRBJ2-3, with 13 bases fitting TRBD2. There are 14 residues in the CDR3. Germline V gene sequence: CDR1 GTSNPN, CDR2 SVGIG (reference sequence). The V gene end was trimmed by 3 bases and the J gene end by 3 bases; junction bases not matched to a gene: 0. The CDR3: CAWRTSGGTDTQYF. DNA for the CDR3: TGTGCCTGGAGGACTAGCGGGGGGACAGATACGCAGTATTTT.

The gene calls are TRBV18 and TRBJ2-3; D is undetermined. Between the trimmed V and J ends, which lost 3 bases and 5 bases, there was a span of 18 bases. The CDR3 is made up of 16 amino acids. CDR1 and CDR2 (germline): KGHSH, LQKENI. The CDR3 bases are TGTGCCAGCTCACCCACCACGGCCGCTGCTGGAGATACGCAGTATTTT. Translating it yields CASSPTTAAAGDTQYF.

This chain joins TRBV27 and TRBJ1-2; TRBD1 matches 9 bases. Trimming took 5 bases from V and 8 from J; bases not matched to a gene: 6. Germline CDR1 reads MNHEY; CDR2 reads SMNVEV (reference sequence). There are 13 residues in the CDR3. CDR3 coding DNA: TGTGCCAGCAGTCTCGGGACAGGGAACGGCTACACCTTC. The encoded protein is CASSLGTGNGYTF.

As DNA, the CDR3 is TGTGCCATCAGTGAGACAGGGAACCACGAGCAGTACTTC. It is translated as CAISETGNHEQYF. This sequence joins TRBV10-3 and TRBJ2-7, with a weak D call TRBD1 (6 bases). The V end was cut by 2 bases, the J end by 5 bases, with 10 bases between. The germline V gene has CDR1 ENHRY and CDR2 SYGVKD. The CDR3 has 13 residues.

This chain connects TRBV5-1 to TRBJ2-2; 8 bases line up with TRBD2. Germline V gene lookup returns CDR1 SGHRS and CDR2 YFSETQ. J lost 3 bases, V lost 4 bases, and 2 bases had no gene match. CDR3 size: 14 residues. Here the CDR3 reads CASSIAGYTGELFF. CDR3 DNA: TGCGCCAGCAGCATAGCGGGGTACACCGGGGAGCTGTTTTTT.

This clone was seen only a few times. V and J are TRBV6-5 and TRBJ2-1, with D possibly TRBD2 on 5 matching bases. Germline-derived CDR1 and CDR2 are MNHEY and SVGAGI. Trimming took off 2 bases at V and 10 bases at J, with 15 bases between the two ends. The CDR3 has 14 residues. The CDR3: CASSYGLKLGEQFF. In DNA form, the CDR3 reads TGTGCCAGCAGTTACGGACTCAAACTTGGGGAGCAGTTCTTC.

The chain uses TRBV2 and TRBJ2-5; the D gene could be TRBD1 or TRBD2 (5 bases each). The end of the DNA fits TRBJ2-7 better, so the J call may be wrong. CDR1 and CDR2 (germline): SNHLY, FYNNEI. There are 13 residues in the CDR3. The CDR3 reads CASSGDGTYEQYF. The CDR3, as DNA: TGTGCCAGCAGTGGGGACGGTACCTACGAGCAGTACTTC.

The chain has TRBV7-2 and TRBJ1-2; 12 bases agree with TRBD1. The J segment lost 7 bases and the V segment lost 6 bases, leaving 9 bases of the junction unmatched. CDR1 is SGHTA, CDR2 FQGNSA, per germline. The CDR3 covers 15 residues. Here the CDR3 reads CASRIGDRGRSGYTF. The CDR3 bases are TGTGCCAGCAGGATAGGGGACAGGGGGCGGAGTGGCTACACCTTC.

The CDR3 spells CASSPGQGAEAFF. The CDR3 DNA is TGTGCCAGCAGCCCAGGACAGGGGGCTGAAGCTTTCTTT. This chain connects TRBV7-3 to TRBJ1-1; 10 bases map to TRBD1. The germline V gene encodes CDR1 SGHTA and CDR2 FQGTGA. Trimming took 5 bases from V and 6 from J; bases not matched to a gene: 3. CDR3 length: 13 amino acids.